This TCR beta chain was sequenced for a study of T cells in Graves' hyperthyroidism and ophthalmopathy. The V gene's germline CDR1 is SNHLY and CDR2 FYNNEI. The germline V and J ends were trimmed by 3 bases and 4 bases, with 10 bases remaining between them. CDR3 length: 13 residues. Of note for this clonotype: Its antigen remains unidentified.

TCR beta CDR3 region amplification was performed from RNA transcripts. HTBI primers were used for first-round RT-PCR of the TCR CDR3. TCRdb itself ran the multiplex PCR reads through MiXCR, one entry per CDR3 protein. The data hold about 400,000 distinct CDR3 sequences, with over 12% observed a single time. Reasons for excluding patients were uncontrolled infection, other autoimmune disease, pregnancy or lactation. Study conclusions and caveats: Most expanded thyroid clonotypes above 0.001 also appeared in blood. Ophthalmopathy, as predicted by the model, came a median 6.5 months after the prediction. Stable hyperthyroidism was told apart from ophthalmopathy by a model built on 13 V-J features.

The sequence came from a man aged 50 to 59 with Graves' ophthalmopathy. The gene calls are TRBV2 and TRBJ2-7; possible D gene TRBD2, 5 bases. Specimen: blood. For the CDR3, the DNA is TGTGCCAGCAGTGAGGATCGGACTTACGAGCAGTACTTC. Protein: CASSEDRTYEQYF. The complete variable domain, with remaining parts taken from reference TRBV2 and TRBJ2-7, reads EPEVTQTPSHQVTQMGQEVILRCVPISNHLYFYWYRQILGQKVEFLVSFYNNEISEKSEIFDDQFSVERPDGSNFTLKIRSTKLEDSAMYFCASSEDRTYEQYFGPGTRLTVT.